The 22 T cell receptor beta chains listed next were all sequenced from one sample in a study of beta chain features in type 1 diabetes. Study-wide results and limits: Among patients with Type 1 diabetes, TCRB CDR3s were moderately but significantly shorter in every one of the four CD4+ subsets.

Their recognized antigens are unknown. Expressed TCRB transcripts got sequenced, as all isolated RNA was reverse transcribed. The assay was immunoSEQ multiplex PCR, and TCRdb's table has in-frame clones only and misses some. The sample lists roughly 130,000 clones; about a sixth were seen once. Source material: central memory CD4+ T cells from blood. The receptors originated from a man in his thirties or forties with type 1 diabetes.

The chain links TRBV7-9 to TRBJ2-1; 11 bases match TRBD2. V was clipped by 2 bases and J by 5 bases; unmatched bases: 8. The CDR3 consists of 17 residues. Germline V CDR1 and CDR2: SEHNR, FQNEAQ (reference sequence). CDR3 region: CASSLSWTSGLHNEQFF. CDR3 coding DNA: TGTGCCAGCAGCTTATCCTGGACTAGCGGGTTACACAATGAGCAGTTCTTC.

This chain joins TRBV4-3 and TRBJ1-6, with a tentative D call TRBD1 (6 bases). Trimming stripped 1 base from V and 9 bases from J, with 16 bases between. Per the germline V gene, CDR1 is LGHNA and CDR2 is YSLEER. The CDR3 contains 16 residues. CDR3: CASSQVTFGTSSPLHF. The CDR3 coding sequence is TGCGCCAGCAGCCAAGTGACTTTCGGGACATCTTCACCCCTCCACTTT.

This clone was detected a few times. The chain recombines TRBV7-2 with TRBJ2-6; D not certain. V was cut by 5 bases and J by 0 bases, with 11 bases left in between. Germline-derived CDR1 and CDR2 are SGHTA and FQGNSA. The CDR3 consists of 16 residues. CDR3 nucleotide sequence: TGTGCCAGCAGCCTCTGGGTAGACTCTGGGGCCAACGTCCTGACTTTC. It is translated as CASSLWVDSGANVLTF. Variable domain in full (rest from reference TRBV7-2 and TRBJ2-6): GAGVSQSPSNKVTEKGKDVELRCDPISGHTALYWYRQSLGQGLEFLIYFQGNSAPDKSGLPSDRFSAERTGGSVSTLTIQRTQQEDSAVYLCASSLWVDSGANVLTFGAGSRLTVL.

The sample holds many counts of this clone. The DNA for the CDR3 is TGTGCCAGCAGCTTAGGGCGCAGTCTGACAGATACGCAGTATTTT. This codes for CASSLGRSLTDTQYF. The chain links TRBV7-9 to TRBJ2-3, with unresolved D. Trimming took off 1 base at V and 3 bases at J, with 11 bases between the two ends. This CDR3 has 15 amino acids. Germline loops: CDR1 SEHNR, CDR2 FQNEAQ (reference sequence).

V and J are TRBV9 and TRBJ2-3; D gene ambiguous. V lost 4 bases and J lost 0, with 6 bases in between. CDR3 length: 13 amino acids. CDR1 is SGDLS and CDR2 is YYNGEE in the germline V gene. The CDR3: CASSHGSTDTQYF. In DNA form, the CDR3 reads TGTGCCAGCAGCCATGGAAGCACAGATACGCAGTATTTT.

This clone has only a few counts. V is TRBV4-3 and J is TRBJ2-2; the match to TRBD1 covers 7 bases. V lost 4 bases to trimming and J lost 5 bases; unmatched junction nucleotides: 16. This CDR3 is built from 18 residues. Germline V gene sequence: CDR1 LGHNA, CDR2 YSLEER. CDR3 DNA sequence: TGCGCCAGCAGCCTAGAAACCTTGGGACAGCGAGGGACCGGGGAGCTGTTTTTT. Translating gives CASSLETLGQRGTGELFF.

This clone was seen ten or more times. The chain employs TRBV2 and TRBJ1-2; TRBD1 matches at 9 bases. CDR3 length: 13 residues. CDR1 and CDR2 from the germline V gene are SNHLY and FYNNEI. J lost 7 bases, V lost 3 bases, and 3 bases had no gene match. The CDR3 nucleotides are TGTGCCAGCAGTGAGAACAGGGGGCCTGGCTACACCTTC. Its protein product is CASSENRGPGYTF.

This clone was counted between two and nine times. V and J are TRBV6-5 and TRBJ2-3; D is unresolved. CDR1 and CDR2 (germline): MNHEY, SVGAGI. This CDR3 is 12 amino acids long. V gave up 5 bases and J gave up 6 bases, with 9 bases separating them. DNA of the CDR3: TGTGCCAGCAGTCCAACGGAGGATACGCAGTATTTT. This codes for CASSPTEDTQYF.

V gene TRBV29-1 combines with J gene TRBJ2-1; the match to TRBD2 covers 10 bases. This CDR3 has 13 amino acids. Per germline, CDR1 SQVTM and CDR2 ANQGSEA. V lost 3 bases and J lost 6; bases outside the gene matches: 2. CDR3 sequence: CSVETSGPNEQFF. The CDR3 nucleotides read TGCAGCGTTGAGACTAGCGGGCCCAATGAGCAGTTCTTC.

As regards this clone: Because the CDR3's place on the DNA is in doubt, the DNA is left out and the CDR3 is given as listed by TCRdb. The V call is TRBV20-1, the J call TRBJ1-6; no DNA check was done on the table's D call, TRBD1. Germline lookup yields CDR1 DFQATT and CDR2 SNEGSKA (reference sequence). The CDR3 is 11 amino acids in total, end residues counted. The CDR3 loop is CSASFGTGTSF.

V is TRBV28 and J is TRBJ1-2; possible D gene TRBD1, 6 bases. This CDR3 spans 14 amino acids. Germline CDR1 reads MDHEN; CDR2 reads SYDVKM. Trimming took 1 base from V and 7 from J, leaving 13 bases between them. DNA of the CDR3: TGTGCCAGCAGTTTATTGGAACAGGGAGGTGGCTACACCTTC. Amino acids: CASSLLEQGGGYTF.

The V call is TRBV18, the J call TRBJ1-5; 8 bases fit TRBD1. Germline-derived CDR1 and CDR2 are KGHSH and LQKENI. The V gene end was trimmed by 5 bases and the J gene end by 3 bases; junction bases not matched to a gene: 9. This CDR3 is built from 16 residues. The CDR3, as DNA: TGTGCCAGCTCAGAACCCGGGACAGGCGTCAATCAGCCCCAGCATTTT. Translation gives CASSEPGTGVNQPQHF. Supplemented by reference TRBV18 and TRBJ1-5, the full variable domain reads NAGVMQNPRHLVRRRGQEARLRCSPMKGHSHVYWYRQLPEEGLKFMVYLQKENIIDESGMPKERFSAEFPKEGPSILRIQQVVRGDSAAYFCASSEPGTGVNQPQHFGDGTRLSIL.

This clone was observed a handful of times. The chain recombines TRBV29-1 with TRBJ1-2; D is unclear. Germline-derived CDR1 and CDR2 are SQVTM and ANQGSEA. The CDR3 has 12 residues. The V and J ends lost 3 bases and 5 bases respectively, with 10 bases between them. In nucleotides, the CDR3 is TGCAGCGTTGATAAGGGAAGTTATGGCTACACCTTC. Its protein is CSVDKGSYGYTF.

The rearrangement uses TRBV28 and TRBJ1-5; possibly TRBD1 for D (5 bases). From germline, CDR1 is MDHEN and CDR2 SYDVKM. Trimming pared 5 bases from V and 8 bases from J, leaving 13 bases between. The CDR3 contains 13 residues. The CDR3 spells CASSPDGGKPQHF. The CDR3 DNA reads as TGTGCCAGCAGTCCCGACGGGGGGAAGCCCCAGCATTTT.

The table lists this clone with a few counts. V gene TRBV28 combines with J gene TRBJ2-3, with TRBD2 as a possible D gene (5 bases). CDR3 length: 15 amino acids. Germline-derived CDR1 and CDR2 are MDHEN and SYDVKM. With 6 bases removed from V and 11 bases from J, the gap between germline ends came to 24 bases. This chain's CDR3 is CASSPSGITVGRQYF. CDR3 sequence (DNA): TGTGCCAGCAGCCCGTCCGGGATCACTGTGGGAAGGCAGTATTTT.

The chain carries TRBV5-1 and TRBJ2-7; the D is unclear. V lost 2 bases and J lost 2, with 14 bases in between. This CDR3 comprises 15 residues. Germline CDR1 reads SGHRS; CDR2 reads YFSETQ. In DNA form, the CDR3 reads TGCGCCAGCAGCTTATCAACGCAACAAACCTACGAGCAGTACTTC. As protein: CASSLSTQQTYEQYF.

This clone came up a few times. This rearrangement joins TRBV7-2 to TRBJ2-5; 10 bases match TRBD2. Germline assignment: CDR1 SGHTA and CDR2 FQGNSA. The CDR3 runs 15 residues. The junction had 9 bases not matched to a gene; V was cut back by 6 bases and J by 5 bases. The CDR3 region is CASRLTSGAGETQYF. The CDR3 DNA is TGTGCCAGCAGGTTAACTAGCGGGGCAGGGGAGACCCAGTACTTC.

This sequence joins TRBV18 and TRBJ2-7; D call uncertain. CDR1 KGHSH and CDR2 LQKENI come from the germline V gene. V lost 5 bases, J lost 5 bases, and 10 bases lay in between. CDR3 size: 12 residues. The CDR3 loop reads CASSSSTDEQYF. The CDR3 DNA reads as TGTGCCAGCTCATCTTCCACAGACGAGCAGTACTTC.

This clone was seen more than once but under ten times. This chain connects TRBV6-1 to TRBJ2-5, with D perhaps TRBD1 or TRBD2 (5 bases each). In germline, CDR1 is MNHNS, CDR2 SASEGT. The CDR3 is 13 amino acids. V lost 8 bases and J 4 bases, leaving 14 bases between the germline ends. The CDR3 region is CASGRDRAETQYF. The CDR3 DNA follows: TGTGCCAGCGGCCGGGACCGGGCAGAGACCCAGTACTTC.

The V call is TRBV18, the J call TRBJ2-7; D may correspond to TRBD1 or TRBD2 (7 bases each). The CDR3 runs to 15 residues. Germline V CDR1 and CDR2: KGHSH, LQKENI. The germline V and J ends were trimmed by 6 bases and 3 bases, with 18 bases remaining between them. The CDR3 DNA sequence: TGTGCCAGCTCCCCCACCCAGGGGGGGGTCTACGAGCAGTACTTC. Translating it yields CASSPTQGGVYEQYF.

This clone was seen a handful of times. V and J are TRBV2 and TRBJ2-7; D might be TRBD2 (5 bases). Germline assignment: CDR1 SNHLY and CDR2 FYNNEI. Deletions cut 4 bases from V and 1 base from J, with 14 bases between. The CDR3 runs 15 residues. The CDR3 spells CASSVSRGLSYEQYF. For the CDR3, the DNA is TGTGCCAGCAGTGTGTCTAGAGGGCTATCCTACGAGCAGTACTTC.

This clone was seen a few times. The CDR3 nucleotides are TGTGCCTGGGGGACAATTGATGGCTACACCTTC. This encodes CAWGTIDGYTF. The chain has TRBV30 and TRBJ1-2; D is perhaps TRBD1 (6 bases). The CDR3 has 11 amino acids. Per the germline V gene, CDR1 is GTSNPN and CDR2 is SVGIG (reference sequence). V shed 5 bases and J shed 6 bases, with 10 bases lying between them.